This T cell receptor beta chain derives from a study of control samples from healthy donors and cancer patients. TCRdb's copy holds only in-frame clones and misses some; the assay was immunoSEQ multiplex PCR. The sample lists over 150,000 clones, about 94% occurring once. The CDR3 covers 16 residues. V gave up 5 bases and J gave up 5 bases, with 19 bases separating them. Per the germline V gene, CDR1 is MNHNY and CDR2 is SVGAGI (reference sequence). J is TRBJ1-5 and V is TRBV6-6; TRBD1 might be the D (5 bases). The clonotype originates from a man in his sixties with colorectal cancer. Sample: PBMCs. The chain's CDR3 is CASSLRLRGKDQPQHF. The CDR3 bases are TGTGCCAGCAGTCTCCGGTTAAGGGGAAAGGATCAGCCCCAGCATTTT.